A selection of T cell receptor beta chains follows, all from one sample in a study of T cells expressing NK-cell markers. After re-calling the 5' RACE reads, TCRdb lists one entry per CDR3 protein, DNA absent. The sample features about 550,000 distinct CDR3 sequences, with 3% to 4.5% in its top ten. The sample comprised blood T cells: a sorted CD56 or NKG2C T cell subset, CD4+ or CD8+ T cells, or bulk PBMC T cells (not recorded which). The receptors shown here come from a man younger than 35 in good health. The CDR3 runs from the conserved cysteine through the conserved F or W.

j_gene	v_gene	CDR3aa
TRBJ2-2	TRBV7-7	CASSLSQDHRELFF
TRBJ1-5	TRBV12-3/TRBV12-4	CASSQETGSNQPQHF
TRBJ2-1	TRBV5-1	CASSARTEGDEQFF
TRBJ1-2	TRBV12-3/TRBV12-4	CASSPSGPSYGYTF
TRBJ2-2	TRBV28	CASKGPQLTGELFF
TRBJ2-2	TRBV11-2	CASRQSLRTGELFF
TRBJ2-5	TRBV20-1	CSARATGTSGETQYF
TRBJ2-5	TRBV9	CASSVDSGARGETQYF
TRBJ2-1	TRBV29-1	CSIYSGNVEQFF
TRBJ2-2	TRBV6-1	CASSRLSAGGTGELFF
TRBJ2-1	TRBV3-1	CASSLRDSYSYNEQFF
TRBJ2-3	TRBV5-1	CASSPRTSPPAYTQYF
TRBJ1-5	TRBV4-1	CASSPGQGNSNQPQHF
TRBJ1-1	TRBV10-3	CAISNSRPGQKKGGEAFF
TRBJ2-7	TRBV6-2/TRBV6-3	CASSNPSGDYEQYF
TRBJ2-1	TRBV6-5	CASSLVSPLYNEQFF
TRBJ2-2	TRBV7-2	CASSSLGTESNTGELFF
TRBJ2-3	TRBV7-2	CASSLGRAPTQYF
TRBJ2-7	TRBV5-1	CASSLWTGKGYEQYF
TRBJ1-5	TRBV2	CASSETGATVLNQPQHF
TRBJ2-7	TRBV9	CASSPGTSFGYEQYF
TRBJ2-2	TRBV12-3/TRBV12-4	CASRRFRGRVNTGELFF
TRBJ2-1	TRBV7-9	CASSSQKPGQAANEQFF
TRBJ2-7	TRBV6-5	CASSYVSGAYEQYF
TRBJ2-3	TRBV9	CASSLFSGTGDTQYF
TRBJ1-1	TRBV7-9	CASSLSEPRDTEAFF
TRBJ2-1	TRBV27	CASSLSVRLEQFF
TRBJ1-1	TRBV27	CASSLRRGLGTEAFF
TRBJ1-1	TRBV7-9	CATLREGNTEAFF
TRBJ2-7	TRBV5-4	CASRARAGSYEQYF
TRBJ2-5	TRBV29-1	CSVVGTSIKETQYF
TRBJ2-5	TRBV29-1	CSVAQKEETQYF
TRBJ2-5	TRBV20-1	CSARDAVRTGEKAQYF
TRBJ2-4	TRBV11-2	CASSPAGGQPKNIQYF
TRBJ2-7	TRBV4-3	CASSQDIGGHRPYEQYF
TRBJ1-4	TRBV7-9	CASRPLRRGEKLFF
TRBJ2-5	TRBV27	CASGQVRETQYF
TRBJ1-1	TRBV6-5	CASSYSNERGPTEAFF
TRBJ1-1	TRBV29-1	CSVLSGGLNTEAFF
TRBJ2-1	TRBV12-3/TRBV12-4	CASRFDGVNEQFF
TRBJ2-7	TRBV7-2	CASSLELMGEQYF
TRBJ2-2	TRBV29-1	CSVLEGPEAPGELFF
TRBJ1-2	TRBV7-9	CASSLISGTVNYGYTF
TRBJ2-2	TRBV10-3	CAISESDRENTGELFF
TRBJ2-5	TRBV29-1	CSVAGRNQETQYF
TRBJ2-7	TRBV11-2	CASRATSGRAGQYF
TRBJ1-2	TRBV6-5	CASIRDRVDSSYTF
TRBJ1-4	TRBV7-9	CASSSKEDGGNEKLFF
TRBJ1-6	TRBV6-1	CASQGQPLSPLHF
TRBJ2-2	TRBV11-2	CASSSRTSGRLTNTGELFF